The entry that follows covers one TCR beta chain sequence. Its antigen is not identified. At one end the junction does not follow the germline gene, possibly because of a read error. This specimen comes from a study of beta chain features in type 1 diabetes. Findings and caveats of the study: There was a moderate but significant shortening of TCRB CDR3s in all four CD4+ subsets of Type 1 diabetes patients. Among type 1 diabetes patients, VDJ junctions had fewer insertions and more deletions.

Reverse transcribing all isolated RNA meant expressed TCRB transcripts were sequenced. Produced via immunoSEQ multiplex PCR; TCRdb's table is partial and in-frame only. The sample shows around 310,000 clones, approximately 11% of them seen only once. The sample taken for sequencing was naive CD4+ T cells from blood. The origin of this receptor is a young woman in good health.

Here the CDR3 reads CASSSGQGGGNRPQHF. The CDR3 DNA reads TGTGCCAGCTCATCTGGACAGGGAGGCGGCAATCGGCCCCAGCATTTT. The chain couples TRBV18 to TRBJ1-5; 8 bases align to TRBD1. This CDR3 has 16 residues. Germline V CDR1 and CDR2: KGHSH, LQKENI.